The text below deals with one T cell receptor beta chain. Its cognate antigen is unknown. They isolated at least 6 million PBMCs from each sample. The source of the sample is a study of blood T cells in healthy people across ages. Study outcomes and limitations: Donor CMV status, an unknown factor, possibly confounded changes in expanded clonotypes. Higher naive T cell percentage went strongly together with higher TCR beta diversity.

Using a J-beta primer mix together with a sample-barcoded 5' primer, a second PCR was run for roughly 7 to 11 cycles. TCRdb re-analysed the 5' RACE reads in MiXCR, keeping a single row per CDR3 protein. This table has some 1 million distinct CDR3 sequences, roughly 45% appearing once. CDR3 size: 15 residues. Germline CDR1 SEHNR, CDR2 FQNEAQ (reference sequence). With V trimmed by 4 bases and J by 1 base, 3 bases remained unmatched. V usage is TRBV7-9 and J usage is TRBJ1-1; 10 nucleotides agree with TRBD1. Material: blood. The clonotype was recovered from an older woman in good health. CDR3: CASSSDRGQNTEAFF. The CDR3 DNA reads as TGTGCCAGCAGCTCAGACAGGGGGCAGAACACTGAAGCTTTCTTT.